This T cell receptor beta chain was captured by sequencing in a study of blood T cells in healthy people across ages. Overall study results and limits: A conclusive naive versus antigen-experienced comparison was prevented by the unsorted PBMCs. Unknown CMV status may confound age-related changes in expanded clones. A strong correlation was found between TCR beta diversity and the percentage of naive T cells.

A word on this clonotype: Its antigen remains unknown.

PCR was performed a second time for about 7 to 11 cycles using a sample-barcoded 5' primer and a J-beta primer mix. Each of the cDNA molecules was tagged by a template-switch adaptor with 12 random nucleotides. Via MiXCR, TCRdb re-called the 5' RACE reads, giving one row per CDR3 protein. Of hundreds of thousands of distinct CDR3 sequences in the sample, roughly three fifths were seen once. The sample taken for sequencing was blood. The source is a man aged 40-49 years in good health.

This chain's CDR3 is CASTRLGSETQYF. DNA of the CDR3: TGTGCCAGCACCCGACTAGGGAGCGAGACCCAGTACTTC. The genes are TRBV6-5 and TRBJ2-5, with a weak D call TRBD2 (6 bases). Germline CDR1 and CDR2: MNHEY and SVGAGI. V lost 7 bases and J 5 bases, leaving 14 bases between the germline ends. The CDR3 totals 13 residues.